This TCR beta chain was retrieved from a study of blood T cell repertoires in COVID-19. The overall study: COVID-19 samples, acute and convalescent, were from the United States, Italy and Spain. The analysed material was cDNA or gDNA that came from T cells, B-cell-depleted T cells, or PBMCs.

This CDR3 has 14 amino acids. The germline V gene encodes CDR1 LGHDT and CDR2 YNNKEL (reference sequence). The ends were cut back, 0 bases at V and 4 bases at J, with 7 bases in the middle. Original handling: From reference gene primer amplification, estimates of nucleated cell counts were derived. Assay used: immunoSEQ multiplex PCR; TCRdb lists only in-frame clones, some missing. V and J calls plus clone size are reproduced from that table; the DNA served to infer D and trimming. The data hold hundreds of thousands of clones, with approximately 85% observed a single time. This chain uses TRBV3-1 (or the pseudogene TRBV3-2) with TRBJ1-5; D remains unclear. The sequence was collected from a woman in her sixties or seventies with acute or convalescent COVID-19. Material: peripheral blood. Here the CDR3 DNA reads TGTGCCAGCAGCCAAGATCTGAGGAATCAGCCCCAGCATTTT. Translated, it gives CASSQDLRNQPQHF.